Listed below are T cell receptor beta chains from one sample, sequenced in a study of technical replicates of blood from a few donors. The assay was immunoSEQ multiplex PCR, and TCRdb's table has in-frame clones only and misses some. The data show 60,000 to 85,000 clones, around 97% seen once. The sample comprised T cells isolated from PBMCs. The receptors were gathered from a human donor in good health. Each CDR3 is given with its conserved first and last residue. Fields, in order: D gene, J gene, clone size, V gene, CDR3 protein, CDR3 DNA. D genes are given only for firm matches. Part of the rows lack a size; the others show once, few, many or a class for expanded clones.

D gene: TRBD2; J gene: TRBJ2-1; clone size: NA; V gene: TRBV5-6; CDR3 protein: CASSRGLAYNEQFF; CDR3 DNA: TGTGCCAGCAGCAGGGGACTAGCGTACAATGAGCAGTTCTTC
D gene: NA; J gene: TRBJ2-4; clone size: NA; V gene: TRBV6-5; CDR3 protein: CASTHGDGKNIQYF; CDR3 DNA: TGTGCCAGCACCCACGGGGATGGCAAAAACATTCAGTACTTC
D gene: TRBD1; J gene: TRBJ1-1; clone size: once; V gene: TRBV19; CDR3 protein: CASSRDQGQGVGAFF; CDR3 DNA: TGTGCCAGTAGTCGAGACCAGGGACAGGGGGTGGGGGCTTTCTTT
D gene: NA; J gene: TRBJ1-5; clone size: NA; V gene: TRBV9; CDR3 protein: CASSGGDFYSNQPQHF; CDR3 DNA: TGTGCCAGCAGCGGAGGAGATTTTTATAGCAATCAGCCCCAGCATTTT
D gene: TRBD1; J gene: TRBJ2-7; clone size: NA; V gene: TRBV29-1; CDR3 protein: CSVEVAGGAYEQYF; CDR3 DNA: TGCAGCGTTGAAGTGGCAGGGGGCGCGTACGAGCAGTACTTC
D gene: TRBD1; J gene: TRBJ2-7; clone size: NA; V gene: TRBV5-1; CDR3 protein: CASSLVSYFRDSERYEQYF; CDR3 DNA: TGCGCCAGCAGCTTGGTTTCATACTTCCGGGACAGCGAACGCTACGAGCAGTACTTC
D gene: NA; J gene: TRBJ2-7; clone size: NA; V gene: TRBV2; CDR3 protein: CASRAPGASGNYEQYF; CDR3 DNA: TGTGCCAGCAGAGCGCCAGGGGCTAGCGGCAATTACGAGCAGTACTTC
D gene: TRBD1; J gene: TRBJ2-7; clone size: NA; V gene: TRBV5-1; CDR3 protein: CASSMDRKSNYEQYF; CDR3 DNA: TGCGCCAGCAGCATGGACAGGAAGTCGAACTACGAGCAGTACTTC
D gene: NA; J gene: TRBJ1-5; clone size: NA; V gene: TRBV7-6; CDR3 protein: CASSYSSNQPQHF; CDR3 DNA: TGTGCCAGCAGCTATAGCTCCAATCAGCCCCAGCATTTT
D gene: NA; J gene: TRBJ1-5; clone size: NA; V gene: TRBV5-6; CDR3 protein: CASSLNPGSNQPQHF; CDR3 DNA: TGTGCCAGCAGCTTAAACCCCGGGAGCAATCAGCCCCAGCATTTT
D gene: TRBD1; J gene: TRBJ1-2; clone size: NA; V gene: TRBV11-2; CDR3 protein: CASSRRETGEDGYTF; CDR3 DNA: TGTGCCAGCAGCCGACGAGAGACAGGGGAGGACGGCTACACCTTC
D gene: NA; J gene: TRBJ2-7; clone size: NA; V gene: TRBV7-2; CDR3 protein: CASSLVSGGNREGDEQYF; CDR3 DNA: TGTGCCAGCAGCTTAGTGTCGGGGGGTAACAGGGAGGGAGACGAGCAGTACTTC
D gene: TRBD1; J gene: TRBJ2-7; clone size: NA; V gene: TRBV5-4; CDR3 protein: CASSPGQGGYEQYF; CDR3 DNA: TGTGCCAGCAGCCCCGGACAGGGGGGATACGAGCAGTACTTC
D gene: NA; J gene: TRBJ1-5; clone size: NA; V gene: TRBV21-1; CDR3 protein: CASSKTDRGQPQHF; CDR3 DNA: TGTGCCAGCAGCAAAACAGACAGGGGGCAGCCCCAGCATTTT
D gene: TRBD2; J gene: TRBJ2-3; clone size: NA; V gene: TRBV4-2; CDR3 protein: CASRPEASGWTDTQYF; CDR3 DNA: TGTGCCAGCCGACCCGAGGCTAGCGGGTGGACAGATACGCAGTATTTT
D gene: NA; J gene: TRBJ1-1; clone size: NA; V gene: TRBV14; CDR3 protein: CASSQASLNTEAFF; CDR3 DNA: TGTGCCAGCAGCCAAGCTTCTCTGAACACTGAAGCTTTCTTT
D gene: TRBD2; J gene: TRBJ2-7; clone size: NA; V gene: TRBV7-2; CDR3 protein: CASSLAVGGGREQYF; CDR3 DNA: TGTGCCAGCAGCTTAGCGGTGGGGGGGGGTAGGGAGCAGTACTTC
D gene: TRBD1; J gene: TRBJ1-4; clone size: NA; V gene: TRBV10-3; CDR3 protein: CAISPGTGRNEKLFF; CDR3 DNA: TGTGCCATCAGCCCCGGGACAGGGCGGAATGAAAAACTGTTTTTT
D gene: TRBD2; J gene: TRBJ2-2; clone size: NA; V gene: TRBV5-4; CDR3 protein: CATLLAGGANTGELFF; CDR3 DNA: TGTGCCACCCTACTAGCGGGGGGCGCGAACACCGGGGAGCTGTTTTTT
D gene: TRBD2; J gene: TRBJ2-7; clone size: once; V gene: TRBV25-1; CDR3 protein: CASMLAGEQYF; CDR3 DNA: TGTGCCAGCATGCTAGCGGGCGAGCAGTACTTC
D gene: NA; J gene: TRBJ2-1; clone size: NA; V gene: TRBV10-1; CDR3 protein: CASSEEASSYNEQFF; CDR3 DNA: TGCGCCAGCAGTGAGGAGGCTAGCTCCTACAATGAGCAGTTCTTC
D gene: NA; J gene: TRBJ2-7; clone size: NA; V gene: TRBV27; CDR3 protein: CASSLSDAPTDYEQYF; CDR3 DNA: TGTGCCAGCAGTTTATCGGACGCACCGACAGACTACGAGCAGTACTTC
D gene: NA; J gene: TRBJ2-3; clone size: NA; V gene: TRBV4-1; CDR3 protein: CASSLLGGRGYF; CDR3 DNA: TGCGCCAGCAGCCTCTTAGGGGGACGAGGGTATTTT
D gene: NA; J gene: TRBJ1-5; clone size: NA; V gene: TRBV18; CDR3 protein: CASSPPGGRSNQPQHF; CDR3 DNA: TGTGCCAGCTCACCACCGGGAGGTAGGAGCAATCAGCCCCAGCATTTT
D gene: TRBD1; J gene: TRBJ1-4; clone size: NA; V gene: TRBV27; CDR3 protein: CASSLSDREEKLFF; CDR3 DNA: TGTGCCAGCAGTTTATCGGACAGGGAAGAAAAACTGTTTTTT
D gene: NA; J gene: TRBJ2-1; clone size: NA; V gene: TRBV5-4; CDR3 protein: CASSTRGTVADEQFF; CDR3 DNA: TGTGCCAGCAGCACGCGCGGGACCGTCGCCGATGAGCAGTTCTTC
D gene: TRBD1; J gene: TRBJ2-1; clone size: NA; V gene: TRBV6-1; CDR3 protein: CASSPGTGGNEQFF; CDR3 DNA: TGTGCCAGCAGTCCCGGGACAGGGGGCAATGAGCAGTTCTTC
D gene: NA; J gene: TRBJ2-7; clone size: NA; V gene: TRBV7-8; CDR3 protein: CASSLFHGDTYF; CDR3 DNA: TGTGCCAGCAGCTTATTTCATGGCGACACGTACTTC
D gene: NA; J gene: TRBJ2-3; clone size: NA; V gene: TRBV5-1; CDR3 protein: CASSLPWEDTQYF; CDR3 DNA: TGCGCCAGCAGCTTGCCCTGGGAGGATACGCAGTATTTT
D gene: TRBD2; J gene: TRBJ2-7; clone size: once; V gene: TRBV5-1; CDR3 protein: CASSPSGPYEQYF; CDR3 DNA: TGCGCCAGCAGCCCTAGCGGGCCCTACGAGCAGTACTTC
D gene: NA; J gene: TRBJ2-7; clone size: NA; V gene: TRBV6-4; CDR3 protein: CASSPSAAGLLNEQYF; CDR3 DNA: TGTGCCAGCAGTCCCTCGGCCGCGGGGCTTTTGAACGAGCAGTACTTC
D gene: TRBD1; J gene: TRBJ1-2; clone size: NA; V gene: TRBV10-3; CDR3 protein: CAISADRGLNYGYTF; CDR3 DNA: TGTGCCATCAGTGCCGACAGGGGGCTTAACTATGGCTACACCTTC
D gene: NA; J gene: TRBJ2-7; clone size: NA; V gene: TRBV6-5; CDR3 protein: CASSYKFGYEQYF; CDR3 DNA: TGTGCCAGCAGTTACAAGTTCGGCTACGAGCAGTACTTC
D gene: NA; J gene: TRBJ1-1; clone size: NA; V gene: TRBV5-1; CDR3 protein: CASSFTQNSMNTEAFF; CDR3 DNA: TGCGCCAGCAGCTTCACACAGAACTCCATGAACACTGAAGCTTTCTTT
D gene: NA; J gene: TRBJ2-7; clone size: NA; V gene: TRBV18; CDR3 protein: CASSPSSGTGSSYEQYF; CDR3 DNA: TGTGCCAGCTCACCCTCCTCCGGGACTGGCTCCTCCTACGAGCAGTACTTC
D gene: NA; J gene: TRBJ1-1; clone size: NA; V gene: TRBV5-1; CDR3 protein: CASSYELLGGGTEAFF; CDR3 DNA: TGCGCCAGCAGCTACGAATTACTGGGGGGGGGAACTGAAGCTTTCTTT
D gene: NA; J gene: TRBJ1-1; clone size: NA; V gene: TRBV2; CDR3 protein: CASIGSGAGAFF; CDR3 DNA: TGTGCCAGCATTGGATCAGGGGCCGGAGCTTTCTTT
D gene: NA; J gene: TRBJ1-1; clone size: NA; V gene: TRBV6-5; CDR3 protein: CASRQGPNTEAFF; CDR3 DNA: TGTGCCAGCAGACAGGGTCCGAACACTGAAGCTTTCTTT